Following are 27 T cell receptor beta chains from one sample sequenced in a study of cytomegalovirus exposure and HLA in healthy donors (dated by TCRdb to about 2017). Library generation was performed with the immunoSEQ multiplex PCR assay. The multiplex PCR relied on a mix of 60 forward primers for TCR Vbeta segments and 13 reverse primers for TCR Jbeta segments. TCRdb provides this immuneACCESS table in a form limited to in-frame rearrangements. Some clones are lacking; in checked studies, under half of them reflect an unresolved V gene, and why the rest are absent is not known. In this sample the table shows about 150,000 clones, approximately 75% of which occur a single time. The ten largest clones capture approximately 2.8% of the sample. Specimen: PBMCs. These receptors all stem from a man younger than 35 in good health and CMV-seronegative.

The gene calls are TRBV7-6 and TRBJ2-3, with TRBD2 as a possible D gene (5 bases). V dropped 5 bases and J dropped 0 bases, with 18 bases sitting between them. This CDR3 has 17 amino acids. The germline CDR1 and CDR2 sequences are SGHVS and FNYEAQ. The CDR3 sequence: CASSRLYPGISTDTQYF. CDR3 coding DNA: TGTGCCAGCAGCCGCTTATATCCGGGGATTAGCACAGATACGCAGTATTTT.

The chain is built from TRBV5-6 and TRBJ1-1; 7 bases map to TRBD1. CDR3 length equals 13 residues. V lost 2 bases, J lost 7 bases, and 5 bases stayed unmatched. The germline CDR1 and CDR2 sequences are SGHDT and YYEEEE. The CDR3 loop is CASSFSGGFEAFF. For the CDR3, the DNA is TGTGCCAGCAGCTTCTCAGGGGGGTTTGAAGCTTTCTTT. The full variable domain, its missing parts supplied by reference TRBV5-6 and TRBJ1-1, is DAGVTQSPTHLIKTRGQQVTLRCSPKSGHDTVSWYQQALGQGPQFIFQYYEEEERQRGNFPDRFSGHQFPNYSSELNVNALLLGDSALYLCASSFSGGFEAFFGQGTRLTVV.

The chain uses TRBV5-5 and TRBJ1-1; D remains unclear. The CDR3 spans 13 residues. CDR1 and CDR2 from the germline V gene are SGHKS and YYEKEE (reference sequence). V gave up 4 bases and J gave up 7 bases, with 14 bases separating them. CDR3 in DNA: TGTGCCAGCAGCAAACTCGGTGTCCGTGAAGCTTTCTTT. Translation: CASSKLGVREAFF.

The V gene is TRBV6-6, the J gene TRBJ1-1; the D is unclear. V lost 6 bases and J lost 4, with 12 bases in between. Germline assignment: CDR1 MNHNY and CDR2 SVGAGI (reference sequence). This CDR3 comprises 13 residues. CDR3 protein: CASREWMSTEAFF. CDR3 nucleotide sequence: TGTGCCAGCAGGGAGTGGATGTCCACTGAAGCTTTCTTT.

V is TRBV5-8 and J is TRBJ1-1; D is ambiguous. CDR1 SGHTS and CDR2 YDEGEE come from the germline V gene. CDR3 length: 13 residues. The germline V and J ends were trimmed by 3 bases and 1 base, with 7 bases remaining between them. Here the CDR3 reads CASSSQKNTEAFF. DNA for the CDR3: TGTGCCAGCAGCTCCCAGAAGAACACTGAAGCTTTCTTT.

The chain is built from TRBV28 and TRBJ2-7, with 12 bases aligning to TRBD1. Germline values: CDR1 MDHEN, CDR2 SYDVKM. The CDR3 runs 14 residues. Unmatched junction bases numbered 8, after V lost 9 bases and J lost 5 bases. DNA of the CDR3: TGTGCCAGTTTGGGACAGGGGGCGCCCCACGAGCAGTACGTC. Amino acid sequence: CASLGQGAPHEQYV.

V and J are TRBV28 and TRBJ1-6; TRBD1 agrees at 8 bases. CDR3 length: 18 amino acids. The germline V gene encodes CDR1 MDHEN and CDR2 SYDVKM. V shed 2 bases, J shed 5 bases, and the junction held 11 bases outside the gene matches. The CDR3 sequence: CASSLLVLRDRHNSPLHF. The CDR3 DNA is TGTGCCAGCAGTTTACTTGTTCTCCGGGACAGGCATAATTCACCCCTCCACTTT.

This clone has just a few counts. The rearrangement joins TRBV6-6 to TRBJ1-6; TRBD1 is a possible D gene (6 bases). The CDR3 runs to 13 residues. Trimming removed 6 bases from V and 7 bases from J, with 10 bases in between. Germline values: CDR1 MNHNY, CDR2 SVGAGI (reference sequence). CDR3 DNA: TGTGCCAGCAGCCTGGACAGAAATTCACCCCTCCACTTT. Translating gives CASSLDRNSPLHF.

V usage is TRBV5-1 and J usage is TRBJ2-2; 7 bases agree with TRBD1. This CDR3 is built from 15 residues. The junction had 11 bases not matched to a gene; V was cut back by 6 bases and J by 6 bases. The V gene's germline CDR1 is SGHRS and CDR2 YFSETQ. CDR3 DNA: TGCGCCAGCACCGAGCCGAGAGGGGGCCCCGGGGAGCTGTTTTTT. It translates to CASTEPRGGPGELFF.

V and J are TRBV6-1 and TRBJ1-1; a weak D match, TRBD1 (6 bases). Per germline, CDR1 MNHNS and CDR2 SASEGT. V was shortened by 8 bases and J by 7 bases, with 20 bases between the two germline ends. The CDR3 sequence is 14 residues long. The CDR3 protein is CASCFDRTSFEAFF. CDR3 sequence (DNA): TGTGCCAGCTGCTTCGACAGGACGTCGTTTGAAGCTTTCTTT.

This rearrangement joins TRBV11-2 to TRBJ1-1; D is possibly TRBD1 (5 bases). Per germline, CDR1 SGHAT and CDR2 FQNNGV. Trimming shortened V by 5 bases and J by 8 bases, and 24 bases separated the two germline ends. CDR3 length equals 16 residues. The CDR3 DNA reads as TGTGCCAGCAGCCCGAGACCGGACACTTCCCTCTCCGAAGCTTTCTTT. Its protein product is CASSPRPDTSLSEAFF.

This sequence joins TRBV28 and TRBJ2-3, with D possibly matching TRBD1 (6 bases). V lost 7 bases, J lost 4 bases, and 15 bases lay in between. CDR1 MDHEN and CDR2 SYDVKM come from the germline V gene. CDR3 size: 14 residues. The CDR3 DNA reads as TGTGCCAGCACCCTAGGGGGAGAGGCAGATACGCAGTATTTT. This encodes CASTLGGEADTQYF.

The J gene is TRBJ1-3, the V gene TRBV18, with TRBD1 matching 10 bases. This CDR3 spans 16 amino acids. From germline, CDR1 is KGHSH and CDR2 LQKENI. The V gene end was trimmed by 2 bases and the J gene end by 5 bases; junction bases not matched to a gene: 6. This chain's CDR3 is CASSPERQGARNTIYF. The CDR3, as DNA: TGTGCCAGCTCACCAGAAAGACAGGGGGCGAGAAACACCATATATTTT. The whole variable domain, filled in from reference TRBV18 and TRBJ1-3, reads NAGVMQNPRHLVRRRGQEARLRCSPMKGHSHVYWYRQLPEEGLKFMVYLQKENIIDESGMPKERFSAEFPKEGPSILRIQQVVRGDSAAYFCASSPERQGARNTIYFGEGSWLTVV.

V and J are TRBV5-4 and TRBJ1-2; possibly TRBD1 for D (6 bases). V lost 5 bases to trimming and J lost 3 bases, with 14 bases between them. CDR1 and CDR2 (germline): SGHNT, YYREEE (reference sequence). The CDR3 covers 14 residues. The CDR3 nucleotides are TGTGCCAGCAGACCCGGACAGCCGGACTATGGCTACACCTTC. It yields the protein CASRPGQPDYGYTF.

A few counts support this clone. V and J are TRBV6-1 and TRBJ1-5; no reliable D call. The length of the CDR3 is 11 residues. CDR1 MNHNS and CDR2 SASEGT come from the germline V gene. Trimming cost V 3 bases and J 8 bases, with 5 bases left between them. The CDR3: CASSDYEPQHF. In nucleotides, the CDR3 is TGTGCCAGCAGTGATTATGAGCCCCAGCATTTT.

The V call is TRBV4-1, the J call TRBJ1-5, with TRBD1 identical over 8 bases. Losses at the gene ends were 2 bases for V and 5 bases for J; bases not matched to a gene: 14. The CDR3 totals 18 residues. CDR1 is MGHRA, CDR2 YSYEKL, per germline. DNA for the CDR3: TGCGCCAGCAGCCAATTAGCTGTACAGGGGGGAAATGATCAGCCCCAGCATTTT. As protein: CASSQLAVQGGNDQPQHF.

The chain is built from TRBV7-2 and TRBJ1-1; D is ambiguous. Germline CDR1 is SGHTA and CDR2 is FQGNSA. The CDR3 loop spans 15 amino acids. V was clipped by 5 bases and J by 0 bases, with 13 bases between them. The CDR3 DNA follows: TGTGCCAGCAGCCCCCGGGAGGGAATGAACACTGAAGCTTTCTTT. Translating gives CASSPREGMNTEAFF.

The chain employs TRBV30 and TRBJ1-4; TRBD1 aligns across 8 bases. J was trimmed by 4 bases and V by 1 base; bases with no gene match: 5. There are 15 residues in the CDR3. Germline V lookup: CDR1 GTSNPN, CDR2 SVGIG (reference sequence). This CDR3 reads CAWSDGQGYNEKLFF. The CDR3, as DNA: TGTGCCTGGAGTGACGGACAGGGCTATAATGAAAAACTGTTTTTT.

This chain links TRBV5-1 with TRBJ2-5; D possibly corresponds to TRBD2 (5 bases). This CDR3 contains 16 residues. Germline-derived CDR1 and CDR2 are SGHRS and YFSETQ. The V end was cut by 1 base, the J end by 3 bases, with 16 bases between. This chain's CDR3 is CASSLSAGIAKETQYF. The CDR3 coding sequence is TGCGCCAGCAGCTTGTCGGCAGGAATAGCGAAAGAGACCCAGTACTTC.

The chain recombines TRBV6-6 with TRBJ2-2; a weak D match, TRBD2 (6 bases). Germline V CDR1 and CDR2: MNHNY, SVGAGI (reference sequence). This CDR3 is 16 amino acids long. With 2 bases removed from V and 5 bases from J, the gap between germline ends came to 15 bases. CDR3 sequence: CASSYSDGGGTGELFF. CDR3 DNA sequence: TGTGCCAGCAGTTACAGCGACGGTGGAGGGACCGGGGAGCTGTTTTTT.

This clone was counted between two and nine times. The chain joins TRBV20-1 to TRBJ1-1; D possibly corresponds to TRBD1 (5 bases). The CDR3 loop spans 11 amino acids. Germline-derived CDR1 and CDR2 are DFQATT and SNEGSKA (reference sequence). The germline V and J ends were trimmed by 2 bases and 6 bases, with 7 bases remaining between them. The CDR3 loop is CSARQGSEAFF. In DNA form, the CDR3 reads TGCAGTGCTAGACAGGGTTCTGAAGCTTTCTTT.

This clone was observed once. The chain combines TRBV6-4 with TRBJ2-4, with TRBD1 as a possible D gene (5 bases). With 6 bases removed from V and 0 bases from J, the gap between germline ends came to 15 bases. The V gene's germline CDR1 is MRHNA and CDR2 SNTAGT. This CDR3 is 16 amino acids long. DNA of the CDR3: TGTGCCAGCAGCCTATACAGGCTTCTAGCCAAAAACATTCAGTACTTC. The encoded protein is CASSLYRLLAKNIQYF.

This clone was observed a single time. The chain combines TRBV18 with TRBJ2-3, with D unclear. The CDR3 consists of 15 residues. Germline V lookup: CDR1 KGHSH, CDR2 LQKENI. V lost 3 bases and J lost 1, with 11 bases in between. CDR3 nucleotides: TGTGCCAGCTCACCCATAGATCTGGGCACAGATACGCAGTATTTT. It specifies CASSPIDLGTDTQYF.

A note on this clone: Other DNA sequences in this specimen translate into the identical CDR3. V is TRBV5-1 and J is TRBJ2-5; 8 bases line up with TRBD2. The V gene's germline CDR1 is SGHRS and CDR2 YFSETQ. There are 14 residues in the CDR3. Trimming took 2 bases from V and 2 from J; bases not matched to a gene: 2. CDR3 DNA sequence: TGCGCCAGCAGCTTCTCGGGGGGGCAAGAGACCCAGTACTTC. Its protein is CASSFSGGQETQYF.

The CDR3 sequence is CASSIGQGNYNEQFF. The CDR3, as DNA: TGTGCCAGCAGCATTGGACAGGGTAACTACAATGAGCAGTTCTTC. The rearrangement joins TRBV2 to TRBJ2-1, with TRBD1 identical over 8 bases. The CDR3 has 15 residues. Trimming took 6 bases from V and 3 from J; bases not matched to a gene: 7. The germline V gene has CDR1 SNHLY and CDR2 FYNNEI.

V gene TRBV2 combines with J gene TRBJ1-2; 8 bases map to TRBD1. V trimming: 9 bases; J trimming: 6 bases; junction bases outside the gene matches: 6. CDR1 SNHLY and CDR2 FYNNEI come from the germline V gene. The CDR3 is 12 amino acids. The CDR3: CARRGQADGYTF. CDR3 sequence (DNA): TGTGCCAGAAGGGGACAGGCCGATGGCTACACCTTC.

The chain joins TRBV7-3 to TRBJ2-1, with 8 bases matching TRBD1. V lost 4 bases, J lost 2 bases, and 4 bases stayed unmatched. Germline loops: CDR1 SGHTA, CDR2 FQGTGA. This CDR3 is built from 15 residues. As DNA, the CDR3 is TGTGCCAGCAGCTCTGCAGGGGGCGCCTACAATGAGCAGTTCTTC. Translated, it gives CASSSAGGAYNEQFF.